A selection of T cell receptor beta chains follows, all from one sample in a study of cytomegalovirus exposure and HLA in healthy donors. Sequencing was performed with immunoSEQ multiplex PCR; in TCRdb, only in-frame clones are kept and a portion is missing. This sample has 90,000 to 150,000 clones, with approximately 78% found just once. The sample was PBMCs. Receptors were obtained from a woman between 40 and 50 years old in good health and CMV-seropositive. CDR3s include the opening cysteine and the closing phenylalanine or tryptophan. The order of the fields is V gene, CDR3 length, CDR3 protein.

V: TRBV9; length: 18; CDR3: CASSQRGGPSTGANVLTF
V: TRBV5-4; length: 13; CDR3: CASSLTGGNEQYF
V: TRBV4-3; length: 16; CDR3: CASSQVAGQGSSGYTF
V: TRBV5-4; length: 16; CDR3: CASSLFQGGEQETQYF
V: TRBV5-1; length: 15; CDR3: CASSLAGQSNYGYTF
V: TRBV18; length: 16; CDR3: CASSPPQTGPGYGYTF
V: TRBV11-3; length: 15; CDR3: CASSSGDRPPYEQYF
V: TRBV10-1; length: 13; CDR3: CASSEFNRGEQYF
V: TRBV29-1; length: 13; CDR3: CSVAFRPQAPYTF
V: TRBV4-3; length: 16; CDR3: CASSQGTSGGAYEQYF
V: TRBV5-1; length: 15; CDR3: CASSRTPGQQETQYF
V: TRBV7-2; length: 13; CDR3: CASSLGGQPPQHF
V: TRBV19; length: 15; CDR3: CASSIVPGGGSPLHF
V: TRBV14; length: 14; CDR3: CASSPTGGNQPQHF